Sequencing of this T cell receptor (beta chain) was carried out in a study of T cell responses to AZD1222 COVID-19 vaccine. Study findings and constraints: Only 5 or 6 individuals given AZD1222 were seropositive at baseline. No day 14 peak samples; only post-peak repertoires were characterized.

Generated by immunoSEQ multiplex PCR, the TCRdb table keeps only in-frame clones and is missing some. This sample yields about 120,000 clones, of which under 90% are seen a single time; roughly 4.2% belongs to the top ten. CDR1 MDHEN and CDR2 SYDVKM come from the germline V gene. The ends lost 5 bases at V and 5 bases at J; junction bases unmatched: 8. The CDR3 totals 15 residues. On this clone itself: Its antigen is unknown.

The sequence was collected from an adult in good health. This rearrangement joins TRBV28 to TRBJ2-5; 10 bases fit TRBD1. The sequenced sample was peripheral blood, obtained on day 0 of AZD1222 vaccination. The CDR3 protein is CASSGKTGGWETQYF. CDR3 coding DNA: TGTGCCAGCAGTGGGAAGACAGGGGGCTGGGAGACCCAGTACTTC.